Listed below are T cell receptor beta chains from one sample, sequenced in a study of OX40 agonist ivuxolimab in advanced cancers. The protocol was immunoSEQ multiplex PCR, while the TCRdb copy is restricted to in-frame clones and leaves out a portion. Of fewer than 65,000 clones detected, 85% to 90% appear once; the ten largest clones hold roughly 5%. The material sequenced was CD4+ or CD8+ T cells sorted from blood, taken in a trial of the OX40 agonist ivuxolimab. These receptors all come from an adult with an advanced solid tumor such as melanoma, head and neck, liver or kidney cancer. Both conserved end residues are part of each CDR3. The D gene is left open where the match is weak. For some rows the clone size is stated as once, few or many, or as a class when expanded; others skip it.

d_gene: -
v_gene: TRBV18
abundance: -
j_gene: TRBJ1-5
CDR3nt: TGTGCCAGCTCACCAACCGGGAGTAGCAATCAGCCCCAGCATTTT
CDR3aa: CASSPTGSSNQPQHF

d_gene: -
v_gene: TRBV30
abundance: -
j_gene: TRBJ1-2
CDR3nt: TGTGCCTGGAATAAGGGGGAAGACTATGGCTACACCTTC
CDR3aa: CAWNKGEDYGYTF

d_gene: TRBD1
v_gene: TRBV6-6
abundance: -
j_gene: TRBJ2-7
CDR3nt: TGTGCCAGCAGTCCCCGACAGGGAACCTACGAGCAGTACTTC
CDR3aa: CASSPRQGTYEQYF

d_gene: -
v_gene: TRBV11-2
abundance: -
j_gene: TRBJ2-7
CDR3nt: TGTGCCAGCAGCCCGGAAAACACCTCGCAGTACTTC
CDR3aa: CASSPENTSQYF

d_gene: -
v_gene: TRBV7-9
abundance: -
j_gene: TRBJ1-6
CDR3nt: TGTGCCAGCAGCTTACAGGGTGGTAATTCACCCCTCCACTTT
CDR3aa: CASSLQGGNSPLHF

d_gene: -
v_gene: TRBV6-5
abundance: -
j_gene: TRBJ1-4
CDR3nt: TGTGCCAGCAGCAGGACTTGGCGGGATGAAAAACTGTTTTTT
CDR3aa: CASSRTWRDEKLFF

d_gene: TRBD1
v_gene: TRBV5-1
abundance: -
j_gene: TRBJ2-7
CDR3nt: TGCGCCAGCAGCTCCAGGGGGCGGGATACCTACGAGCAGTACTTC
CDR3aa: CASSSRGRDTYEQYF

d_gene: -
v_gene: TRBV7-8
abundance: -
j_gene: TRBJ1-3
CDR3nt: TGTGCCAGCGGTCGGGGGAGCTCTGGAAACACCATATATTTT
CDR3aa: CASGRGSSGNTIYF

d_gene: TRBD1
v_gene: TRBV28
abundance: -
j_gene: TRBJ2-5
CDR3nt: TGTGCCAGCAGACTCACAGGGGGCGATGAGACCCAGTACTTC
CDR3aa: CASRLTGGDETQYF

d_gene: TRBD1
v_gene: TRBV14
abundance: -
j_gene: TRBJ2-1
CDR3nt: TGTGCCAGCAGCCAAGTACCGGGACAGGGTCACCATGAGCAGTTCTTC
CDR3aa: CASSQVPGQGHHEQFF

d_gene: TRBD1
v_gene: TRBV7-6
abundance: once
j_gene: TRBJ2-3
CDR3nt: TGTGCCAGCAGCCTTAGACAGGGAGCCTTTAGCACAGATACGCAGTATTTT
CDR3aa: CASSLRQGAFSTDTQYF

d_gene: TRBD1
v_gene: TRBV11-2
abundance: -
j_gene: TRBJ2-6
CDR3nt: TGTGCCAGCAGCACCGGGACAGCACTGAGGGGGGCCAACGTCCTGACTTTC
CDR3aa: CASSTGTALRGANVLTF

d_gene: -
v_gene: TRBV6-1
abundance: -
j_gene: TRBJ2-1
CDR3nt: TGTGCCAGCACCCGGGACCCCCGGCCCAATGAGCAGTTCTTC
CDR3aa: CASTRDPRPNEQFF

d_gene: TRBD1
v_gene: TRBV4-3
abundance: few
j_gene: TRBJ1-1
CDR3nt: TGCGCCAGCAGTGACAGGGCCAAGGGATCTGAAGCTTTCTTT
CDR3aa: CASSDRAKGSEAFF

d_gene: -
v_gene: TRBV7-3
abundance: -
j_gene: TRBJ2-7
CDR3nt: TGTGCCAGCAGCTTGGGTCCTTACTCCTACGAGCAGTACTTC
CDR3aa: CASSLGPYSYEQYF

d_gene: -
v_gene: TRBV11-3
abundance: -
j_gene: TRBJ2-1
CDR3nt: TGTGCCAGCAGCTTAGGGGTTCAAGGACTTATCAATGAGCAGTTCTTC
CDR3aa: CASSLGVQGLINEQFF

d_gene: -
v_gene: TRBV28
abundance: -
j_gene: TRBJ2-7
CDR3nt: TGTGCCAGCAGTTTTCCCTCTCCGGCCAGCCCCTCCTACGAGCAGTACTTC
CDR3aa: CASSFPSPASPSYEQYF

d_gene: -
v_gene: TRBV6-5
abundance: -
j_gene: TRBJ2-1
CDR3nt: TGTGCCAGCAGTTACCCTCGGGACCCCACCTACAATGAGCAGTTCTTC
CDR3aa: CASSYPRDPTYNEQFF

d_gene: TRBD1
v_gene: TRBV9
abundance: once
j_gene: TRBJ2-7
CDR3nt: TGTGCCAGCAGCGCCTCCACAGGGGGCGCCTACGAGCAGTACTTC
CDR3aa: CASSASTGGAYEQYF

d_gene: -
v_gene: TRBV29-1
abundance: once
j_gene: TRBJ1-1
CDR3nt: TGCAGCGCACGTGGACAGTTTAACACTGAAGCTTTCTTT
CDR3aa: CSARGQFNTEAFF

d_gene: TRBD2
v_gene: TRBV5-4
abundance: -
j_gene: TRBJ2-7
CDR3nt: TGTGCCAGCAGCTTGACTAGCGGCTCCTACGAGCAGTACTTC
CDR3aa: CASSLTSGSYEQYF

d_gene: -
v_gene: TRBV7-2
abundance: -
j_gene: TRBJ2-7
CDR3nt: TGTGCCAGCAGCCGAGTATGGACTGTCAACGAGCAGTACTTC
CDR3aa: CASSRVWTVNEQYF

d_gene: -
v_gene: TRBV27
abundance: -
j_gene: TRBJ1-5
CDR3nt: TGTGCCAGCAGTCCTAGACTCCAGCCCCAGCATTTT
CDR3aa: CASSPRLQPQHF

d_gene: -
v_gene: TRBV7-9
abundance: -
j_gene: TRBJ2-1
CDR3nt: TGTGCCAGCAGCTTAGTCGGCCCTGAACAGTTCTTC
CDR3aa: CASSLVGPEQFF

d_gene: -
v_gene: TRBV19
abundance: -
j_gene: TRBJ2-7
CDR3nt: TGTGCCAGTGCTAATAAGTACGAGCAGTACTTC
CDR3aa: CASANKYEQYF

d_gene: TRBD1
v_gene: TRBV19
abundance: -
j_gene: TRBJ2-2
CDR3nt: TGTGCCAGTACCTGGACAGGGGGAGGCGGGGAGCTGTTTTTT
CDR3aa: CASTWTGGGGELFF

d_gene: -
v_gene: TRBV6-6
abundance: once
j_gene: TRBJ2-1
CDR3nt: TGTGCCAGCAGTTCCACCTGGAATGAGCAGTTCTTC
CDR3aa: CASSSTWNEQFF

d_gene: -
v_gene: TRBV7-2
abundance: -
j_gene: TRBJ1-2
CDR3nt: TGTGCCAGCAGCTTAGTTAGGTTTCCGGATGGCTACACCTTC
CDR3aa: CASSLVRFPDGYTF

d_gene: TRBD1
v_gene: TRBV10-3
abundance: -
j_gene: TRBJ1-1
CDR3nt: TGTGCCATCAGTGAGTTACAGGGGGAGAACACTGAAGCTTTCTTT
CDR3aa: CAISELQGENTEAFF

d_gene: TRBD2
v_gene: TRBV4-2
abundance: -
j_gene: TRBJ2-4
CDR3nt: TGTGCCAGCAGCCTTCGACTAGCGGCAGAAGGTATTCAGTACTTC
CDR3aa: CASSLRLAAEGIQYF

d_gene: -
v_gene: TRBV5-1
abundance: -
j_gene: TRBJ2-7
CDR3nt: TGCGCCAGCAGCTTGGAAGAGGGGTCCTACGAGCAGTACTTC
CDR3aa: CASSLEEGSYEQYF

d_gene: -
v_gene: TRBV28
abundance: -
j_gene: TRBJ1-5
CDR3nt: TGTGCCAGCAGCAGAGGGCATACTAATCAGCCCCAGCATTTT
CDR3aa: CASSRGHTNQPQHF